The 29 T cell receptor beta chains below all came from one sample that was sequenced in a study of Ad26.COV2.S vaccination and SARS-CoV-2 variants. The data were produced by immunoSEQ multiplex PCR, yet TCRdb's version contains in-frame clones alone and is incomplete. This sample carries 500,000 or so clones, 87% of them seen once, and the ten largest clones take more than 10%. Treatment of the sample: roughly 18 received Ad26.COV2.S at low or high dose, single or two shots; 5 received placebo; per-sample allocation not given. Vaccine and placebo recipients were sampled on day 63 after the first injection. The input for sequencing was peripheral blood, taken in a trial of Ad26.COV2.S vaccine versus placebo. These TCRs come from a person between 18 and 65 years old who received the Ad26.COV2.S COVID-19 vaccine or a placebo.

The gene calls are TRBV28 and TRBJ1-6; D remains ambiguous. Germline lookup yields CDR1 MDHEN and CDR2 SYDVKM. The CDR3 extends over 16 amino acids. Trimming took 5 bases from V and 3 from J, leaving 14 bases between them. The CDR3 reads CASSTPTGFYNSPLHF. CDR3 nucleotide sequence: TGTGCCAGCAGTACTCCGACGGGTTTCTATAATTCACCCCTCCACTTT. The complete variable domain, with remaining parts taken from reference TRBV28 and TRBJ1-6, reads DVKVTQSSRYLVKRTGEKVFLECVQDMDHENMFWYRQDPGLGLRLIYFSYDVKMKEKGDIPEGYSVSREKKERFSLILESASTNQTSMYLCASSTPTGFYNSPLHFGNGTRLTVT.

The chain combines TRBV6-2 or TRBV6-3 with TRBJ2-3; 10 bases line up with TRBD2. J was trimmed by 8 bases and V by 0 bases; bases with no gene match: 5. There are 15 residues in the CDR3. Germline CDR1 is MNHEY and CDR2 is SVGEGT. Written as DNA, the CDR3 is TGTGCCAGCAGTTACTCTTCACTAGCGGGAACTACGCAGTATTTT. Protein sequence: CASSYSSLAGTTQYF.

The chain is built from TRBV24-1 and TRBJ2-6; D is possibly TRBD1 or TRBD2 (5 bases each). CDR1 is KGHDR and CDR2 is SFDVKD in the germline V gene. CDR3 length: 15 residues. The V gene lost 2 bases and the J gene lost 4 bases, with 8 bases spanning the gap. The CDR3 sequence is CATSDWGTGANVLTF. Written as DNA, the CDR3 is TGTGCCACCAGTGATTGGGGGACCGGGGCCAACGTCCTGACTTTC.

CDR3 DNA: TGTGCCAGCAACCCCCAGGACAGGGAAGCAGATACGCAGTATTTT. It translates to CASNPQDREADTQYF. The rearrangement uses TRBV9 and TRBJ2-3; 8 bases map to TRBD1. V shed 6 bases, J shed 4 bases, and the junction held 10 bases outside the gene matches. This CDR3 is built from 15 residues. The germline V gene has CDR1 SGDLS and CDR2 YYNGEE.

The rearrangement links TRBV7-8 to TRBJ2-5; the match to TRBD1 covers 11 bases. The CDR3 covers 15 residues. Germline V gene sequence: CDR1 SGHVS, CDR2 FQNEAQ. Unmatched junction bases numbered 7, after V lost 7 bases and J lost 3 bases. The CDR3 DNA follows: TGTGCCAGCAATTTACGGACAGGGGGCGAAGAGACCCAGTACTTC. Its protein is CASNLRTGGEETQYF.

The chain employs TRBV5-1 and TRBJ2-7; D is perhaps TRBD1 (5 bases). Germline V gives CDR1 SGHRS, CDR2 YFSETQ. The CDR3 totals 16 residues. The V end was cut by 4 bases, the J end by 0 bases, with 17 bases between. CDR3 in amino acids: CASSLGRTSASYEQYF. As DNA, the CDR3 is TGCGCCAGCAGCCTGGGGCGGACCTCTGCCTCCTACGAGCAGTACTTC.

This chain joins TRBV6-2 or TRBV6-3 and TRBJ2-2; 7 nucleotides align to TRBD2. CDR3 length: 15 amino acids. Germline V CDR1 and CDR2: MNHEY, SVGEGT. With V trimmed by 6 bases and J by 2 bases, 6 bases remained unmatched. For the CDR3, the DNA is TGTGCCAGCAGCGTTGCAGCGGGAAACACCGGGGAGCTGTTTTTT. It yields the protein CASSVAAGNTGELFF.

This clone appeared a few times. The chain uses TRBV29-1 and TRBJ2-7, with TRBD1 matching over 7 bases. The CDR3 sequence is 13 residues long. With V trimmed by 7 bases and J by 6 bases, 12 bases remained unmatched. Germline lookup yields CDR1 SQVTM and CDR2 ANQGSEA. CDR3 sequence: CSGGTANLGEQYF. Here the CDR3 DNA reads TGCAGCGGTGGGACAGCAAATTTGGGCGAGCAGTACTTC.

For this clone: The identical CDR3 is also encoded by other nucleotide sequences in the sample. The chain joins TRBV27 to TRBJ2-7; D ambiguous. This CDR3 has 13 amino acids. Germline CDR1 reads MNHEY; CDR2 reads SMNVEV (reference sequence). Trimming removed 2 bases at V and 2 bases at J, with 7 bases between. CDR3 region: CASSLGRTYEQYF. The CDR3 DNA reads TGTGCCAGCAGTTTAGGGCGAACCTACGAGCAGTACTTC.

The chain uses TRBV7-3 and TRBJ2-3, with 7 bases fitting TRBD2. CDR1 SGHTA and CDR2 FQGTGA come from the germline V gene. After removal of 5 bases from V and 6 bases from J, the junction contained 14 bases not matched to a gene. This CDR3 comprises 16 residues. CDR3 coding DNA: TGTGCCAGCAGCCGAGTAGGGACGGCCGGGAGGGATACGCAGTATTTT. Translating it yields CASSRVGTAGRDTQYF.

This clone came up a few times. Written as DNA, the CDR3 is TGCAGCGCCGGGACAGTTTACGAGCAGTACTTC. It is translated as CSAGTVYEQYF. The rearrangement joins TRBV29-1 to TRBJ2-7; 7 nucleotides align to TRBD1. V shed 7 bases and J 4 bases; nucleotides not matched to a gene: 4. The CDR3 is made up of 11 amino acids. Germline V gives CDR1 SQVTM, CDR2 ANQGSEA.

This clone has just a few counts. The gene calls are TRBV2 and TRBJ2-2; possible D gene TRBD2, 5 bases. Germline V gene sequence: CDR1 SNHLY, CDR2 FYNNEI. Between the trimmed V and J ends, which lost 8 bases and 6 bases, there was a span of 16 bases. The CDR3 spans 14 residues. The CDR3 DNA follows: TGTGCCAGCCTGAGCTCGGGGTTGGCCGGGGAGCTGTTTTTT. Protein sequence: CASLSSGLAGELFF.

V is TRBV7-8 and J is TRBJ2-7; D is undetermined. Germline assignment: CDR1 SGHVS and CDR2 FQNEAQ. The CDR3 totals 15 residues. Trimming stripped 2 bases from V and 2 bases from J, with 13 bases between. In DNA form, the CDR3 reads TGTGCCAGCAGCTTAATGGGCAGCCTCCCCTACGAGCAGTACTTC. Translated, it gives CASSLMGSLPYEQYF.

The chain combines TRBV28 with TRBJ1-5, with TRBD1 matching 8 bases. Germline CDR1 and CDR2: MDHEN and SYDVKM. This CDR3 is 16 amino acids long. Trimming took 4 bases from V and 2 from J; bases not matched to a gene: 7. The CDR3 DNA reads as TGTGCCAGCAGTTCGTGGACAGGGCTTGGCAATCAGCCCCAGCATTTT. Translated: CASSSWTGLGNQPQHF.

Of note for this clone: Other DNA sequences of this sample code for an identical CDR3. The CDR3 DNA sequence: TGTGCCAGCAGCGGTCAAGGGAACACTGAAGCTTTCTTT. Its translation is CASSGQGNTEAFF. The J gene is TRBJ1-1, the V gene TRBV28; no firm D call. The V and J ends lost 6 bases and 1 base respectively, with 9 bases between them. Germline-derived CDR1 and CDR2 are MDHEN and SYDVKM. The CDR3 spans 13 residues. The full variable domain, rest sourced from reference TRBV28 and TRBJ1-1, is DVKVTQSSRYLVKRTGEKVFLECVQDMDHENMFWYRQDPGLGLRLIYFSYDVKMKEKGDIPEGYSVSREKKERFSLILESASTNQTSMYLCASSGQGNTEAFFGQGTRLTVV.

The J gene is TRBJ1-1, the V gene TRBV10-2; D remains ambiguous. The germline gives CDR1 WSHSY, CDR2 SAAADI. Trimming shortened V by 9 bases and J by 1 base, and 18 bases separated the two germline ends. This CDR3 is 15 amino acids long. Here the CDR3 DNA reads TGCGCCAGTAGAGACTTGGGAGCCAAGAACACTGAAGCTTTCTTT. This gives the protein CASRDLGAKNTEAFF.

The chain recombines TRBV10-3 with TRBJ1-5; 10 nucleotides match TRBD1. Germline V gene lookup returns CDR1 ENHRY and CDR2 SYGVKD. CDR3 size: 14 residues. V shed 6 bases, J shed 4 bases, and the junction held 3 bases outside the gene matches. CDR3 sequence (DNA): TGTGCCATCAGGGGGACAGGGGAAAATCAGCCCCAGCATTTT. This sequence encodes CAIRGTGENQPQHF.

The chain carries TRBV5-1 and TRBJ1-2; D gene unclear. This CDR3 contains 15 residues. Trimming shortened V by 3 bases and J by 3 bases, and 15 bases separated the two germline ends. Germline CDR1 and CDR2: SGHRS and YFSETQ. The CDR3 DNA follows: TGCGCCAGCAGCTCCCGGACCCTTGGGGACTATGGCTACACCTTC. It specifies CASSSRTLGDYGYTF.

V usage is TRBV9 and J usage is TRBJ1-4, with a tentative D call TRBD1 (6 bases). The CDR3 has 15 residues. Trimming took off 4 bases at V and 5 bases at J, with 15 bases between the two ends. The germline V gene has CDR1 SGDLS and CDR2 YYNGEE. CDR3 bases: TGTGCCAGCAGCACCCCTCGAGGGGGAAATGAAAAACTGTTTTTT. It codes for CASSTPRGGNEKLFF.

V gene TRBV9 combines with J gene TRBJ2-2; 7 nucleotides match TRBD1. J lost 3 bases, V lost 0 bases, and 8 bases had no gene match. From germline, CDR1 is SGDLS and CDR2 YYNGEE. The CDR3 loop spans 17 amino acids. This CDR3 is CASSVGKGAVYTGELFF. The CDR3 DNA follows: TGTGCCAGCAGCGTAGGGAAGGGGGCCGTATACACCGGGGAGCTGTTTTTT.

Only a few counts were recorded for this clone. The chain has TRBV28 and TRBJ2-1, with D perhaps matching TRBD2 (5 bases). There are 11 residues in the CDR3. V lost 7 bases to trimming and J lost 7 bases, with 8 bases between them. Germline V gene lookup returns CDR1 MDHEN and CDR2 SYDVKM. CDR3 DNA sequence: TGTGCCAGCACCGAGCGGAATGAGCAGTTCTTC. It yields the protein CASTERNEQFF.

This chain uses TRBV5-1 with TRBJ2-3; 7 bases are a match to TRBD1. This CDR3 is 15 amino acids long. V lost 3 bases, J lost 1 base, and 5 bases stayed unmatched. Germline values: CDR1 SGHRS, CDR2 YFSETQ. The CDR3 nucleotides read TGCGCCAGCAGCTCGAACCAGGGGGGCACAGATACGCAGTATTTT. Translating gives CASSSNQGGTDTQYF. Supplemented by reference TRBV5-1 and TRBJ2-3, the full variable domain reads KAGVTQTPRYLIKTRGQQVTLSCSPISGHRSVSWYQQTPGQGLQFLFEYFSETQRNKGNFPGRFSGRQFSNSRSEMNVSTLELGDSALYLCASSSNQGGTDTQYFGPGTRLTVL.

This clone showed up just a few times. The chain employs TRBV12-5 and TRBJ1-2, with D perhaps TRBD1 (5 bases). Germline loops: CDR1 LGHNT, CDR2 FRNRAP. This CDR3 contains 12 residues. The ends were cut back, 7 bases at V and 8 bases at J, with 14 bases in the middle. The CDR3: CASALGGAGYTF. The CDR3 DNA reads as TGTGCTAGTGCCTTGGGGGGAGCCGGCTACACCTTC.

This sequence joins TRBV29-1 and TRBJ2-1; D perhaps matches TRBD2 (6 bases). CDR1 is SQVTM, CDR2 ANQGSEA, per germline. V lost 5 bases, J lost 8 bases, and 22 bases lay in between. CDR3 length: 15 amino acids. CDR3 DNA: TGCAGCGTTTTCATCTGGGGGGAGACTCAGGATGAGCAGTTCTTC. It specifies CSVFIWGETQDEQFF.

The chain combines TRBV6-1 with TRBJ2-3; 7 bases align to TRBD1. Germline loops: CDR1 MNHNS, CDR2 SASEGT. CDR3 length: 12 amino acids. V shed 3 bases, J shed 13 bases, and the junction held 7 bases outside the gene matches. CDR3 amino acids: CASSEATGVEYF. CDR3 sequence (DNA): TGTGCCAGCAGTGAGGCCACAGGGGTGGAGTATTTT.

The V and J genes are TRBV7-2 and TRBJ2-1; 8 bases are a match to TRBD2. After removal of 10 bases from V and 5 bases from J, the junction contained 16 bases not matched to a gene. The CDR3 is 16 residues long. CDR1 SGHTA and CDR2 FQGNSA come from the germline V gene. CDR3 DNA: TGTGCCACCAGGGTTAATAGCGGGGCACAAGACAATGAGCAGTTCTTC. Amino acids: CATRVNSGAQDNEQFF.

This clone was detected a few times. The V gene is TRBV28, the J gene TRBJ2-2; no clear D gene. The CDR3 extends over 11 amino acids. CDR1 MDHEN and CDR2 SYDVKM come from the germline V gene. Trimming pared 2 bases from V and 9 bases from J, leaving 4 bases between. The CDR3 loop is CASSLNRELFF. In DNA, the CDR3 is TGTGCCAGCAGTTTAAATAGGGAGCTGTTTTTT. The whole variable domain, filled in from reference TRBV28 and TRBJ2-2, reads DVKVTQSSRYLVKRTGEKVFLECVQDMDHENMFWYRQDPGLGLRLIYFSYDVKMKEKGDIPEGYSVSREKKERFSLILESASTNQTSMYLCASSLNRELFFGEGSRLTVL.

The V and J genes are TRBV7-2 and TRBJ2-5, with 8 bases identical to TRBD1. From germline, CDR1 is SGHTA and CDR2 FQGNSA. CDR3 length: 14 amino acids. V shed 5 bases, J shed 2 bases, and the junction held 4 bases outside the gene matches. The CDR3 reads CASSAGTGQETQYF. For the CDR3, the DNA is TGTGCCAGCAGCGCGGGGACAGGACAAGAGACCCAGTACTTC.

The chain carries TRBV11-2 and TRBJ2-3, with 15 bases fitting TRBD2. After removal of 5 bases from V and 1 base from J, the junction contained 4 bases not matched to a gene. This CDR3 comprises 17 residues. The germline gives CDR1 SGHAT, CDR2 FQNNGV. The CDR3 here is CASSPGLAGGRTDTQYF. The CDR3 nucleotides read TGTGCCAGCAGCCCGGGACTAGCGGGAGGTCGCACAGATACGCAGTATTTT. Together with reference TRBV11-2 and TRBJ2-3, the CDR3 gives the full variable domain: EAGVAQSPRYKIIEKRQSVAFWCNPISGHATLYWYQQILGQGPKLLIQFQNNGVVDDSQLPKDRFSAERLKGVDSTLKIQPAKLEDSAVYLCASSPGLAGGRTDTQYFGPGTRLTVL.